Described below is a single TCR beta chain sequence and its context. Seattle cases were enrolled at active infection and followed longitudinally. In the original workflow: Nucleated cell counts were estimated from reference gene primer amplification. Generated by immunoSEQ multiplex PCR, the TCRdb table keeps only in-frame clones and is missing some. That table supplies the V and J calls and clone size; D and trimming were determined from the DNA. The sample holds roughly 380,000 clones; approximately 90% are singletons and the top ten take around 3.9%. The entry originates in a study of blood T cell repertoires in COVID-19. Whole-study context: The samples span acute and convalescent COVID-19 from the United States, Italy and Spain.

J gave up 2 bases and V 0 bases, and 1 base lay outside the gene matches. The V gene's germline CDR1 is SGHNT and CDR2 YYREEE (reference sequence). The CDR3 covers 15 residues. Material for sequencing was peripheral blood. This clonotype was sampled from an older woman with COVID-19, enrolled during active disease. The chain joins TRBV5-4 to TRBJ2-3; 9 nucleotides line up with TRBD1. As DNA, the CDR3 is TGTGCCAGCAGCTTGGACAGGGGGCACACAGATACGCAGTATTTT. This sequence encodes CASSLDRGHTDTQYF. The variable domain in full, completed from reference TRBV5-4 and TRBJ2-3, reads ETGVTQSPTHLIKTRGQQVTLRCSSQSGHNTVSWYQQALGQGPQFIFQYYREEENGRGNFPPRFSGLQFPNYSSELNVNALELDDSALYLCASSLDRGHTDTQYFGPGTRLTVL.